This entry lists 24 T cell receptor beta chains sequenced from one sample in a study of shared clonotypes between healthy human individuals. Some clones are missing from TCRdb's copy, which holds only in-frame ones; the method was immunoSEQ multiplex PCR. Here the sample spans around 2.1 million clones, 90% to 97% being singletons. The sample taken for sequencing was naive CD4+ T cells sorted from blood. Regarding subset: CD45RA+ positively selected. These receptors originate from a man in his late teens or twenties in good health.

The chain links TRBV6-9 to TRBJ2-7; D possibly matches TRBD1 or TRBD2 (5 bases each). CDR1 is MNHGY and CDR2 is SVAAGI in the germline V gene. The CDR3 runs to 14 residues. V lost 6 bases to trimming and J lost 0 bases, with 12 bases between them. The CDR3 DNA follows: TGTGCCAGCAGCCGGGACCGATCCTCCTACGAGCAGTACTTC. Encoded protein: CASSRDRSSYEQYF.

The V gene is TRBV7-9, the J gene TRBJ2-5; no reliable D call. The V gene's germline CDR1 is SEHNR and CDR2 FQNEAQ (reference sequence). Trimming cost V 1 base and J 9 bases, with 9 bases left between them. The CDR3 is made up of 12 amino acids. This chain's CDR3 is CASSLEGPAQYF. The CDR3 DNA follows: TGTGCCAGCAGCTTAGAAGGGCCGGCCCAGTACTTC.

A remark on this clone: The sample holds other DNA sequences that translate to the same CDR3. This chain connects TRBV28 to TRBJ2-7; perhaps TRBD2 as D (5 bases). Trimming removed 8 bases at V and 2 bases at J, with 10 bases between. Germline loops: CDR1 MDHEN, CDR2 SYDVKM. The CDR3 consists of 12 residues. The CDR3 sequence is CASGRGTYEQYF. DNA of the CDR3: TGTGCCAGCGGCAGAGGGACCTACGAGCAGTACTTC.

In this sample, this clone turned up a few times. This chain links TRBV27 with TRBJ1-6; tentative D call: TRBD1 (5 bases). Germline CDR1 and CDR2: MNHEY and SMNVEV (reference sequence). The ends were cut back, 4 bases at V and 7 bases at J, with 5 bases in the middle. This CDR3 region has 12 residues. For the CDR3, the DNA is TGTGCCAGCAGTTGGGGGAATTCACCCCTCCACTTT. Its translation is CASSWGNSPLHF.

The rearrangement uses TRBV5-1 and TRBJ2-7; 9 bases fit TRBD1. From germline, CDR1 is SGHRS and CDR2 YFSETQ. This CDR3 is built from 15 residues. The trim removed 5 bases at V and 5 bases at J, leaving 11 bases unmatched. The CDR3 sequence is CASSRAQGAIDEQYF. CDR3 DNA sequence: TGCGCCAGCAGTAGGGCACAGGGGGCAATCGACGAGCAGTACTTC.

V and J are TRBV5-8 and TRBJ2-7; TRBD2 is a possible D gene (5 bases). Trimming stripped 0 bases from V and 6 bases from J, with 7 bases between. This CDR3 has 12 amino acids. The germline gives CDR1 SGHTS, CDR2 YDEGEE. Here the CDR3 DNA reads TGTGCCAGCAGCTTGGTCAGCGGCGAGCAGTACTTC. It encodes CASSLVSGEQYF.

The gene calls are TRBV6-5 and TRBJ2-5; 7 bases match TRBD1. Germline trimming cut 6 bases from V and 5 bases from J; bases unmatched to any gene: 3. CDR3 length: 12 residues. Germline V gene lookup returns CDR1 MNHEY and CDR2 SVGAGI. The CDR3, as DNA: TGTGCCAGCAGCCAGGGGGTGGAGACCCAGTACTTC. Translating gives CASSQGVETQYF.

This chain uses TRBV5-6 with TRBJ1-2; 8 bases map to TRBD1. The CDR3 extends over 17 amino acids. Germline V gene sequence: CDR1 SGHDT, CDR2 YYEEEE. V shed 0 bases and J 0 bases; nucleotides not matched to a gene: 7. CDR3 in DNA: TGTGCCAGCAGCTTGGGGACAGGGAGGGGAGCTAACTATGGCTACACCTTC. Protein sequence: CASSLGTGRGANYGYTF.

The chain links TRBV7-6 to TRBJ2-2, with D hard to call. This CDR3 contains 12 residues. The V end was cut by 7 bases, the J end by 7 bases, with 10 bases between. Per the germline V gene, CDR1 is SGHVS and CDR2 is FNYEAQ. CDR3 sequence: CASTPEHGELFF. The DNA of the CDR3 is TGTGCCAGCACCCCCGAGCACGGGGAGCTGTTTTTT.

The rearrangement links TRBV5-1 to TRBJ2-3, with 7 nucleotides matching TRBD2. The junction had 4 bases not matched to a gene; V was cut back by 1 base and J by 2 bases. The CDR3 extends over 15 amino acids. Germline V gene data show CDR1 as SGHRS and CDR2 as YFSETQ. DNA for the CDR3: TGCGCCAGCAGCTTGTCTACTAGCGACACAGATACGCAGTATTTT. Its protein is CASSLSTSDTDTQYF.

The V and J genes are TRBV5-1 and TRBJ2-1; 12 nucleotides agree with TRBD2. From germline, CDR1 is SGHRS and CDR2 YFSETQ. V lost 5 bases and J lost 4; bases outside the gene matches: 4. This CDR3 is 15 amino acids long. CDR3: CASRPGTSGYNEQFF. In nucleotides, the CDR3 is TGCGCCAGCAGGCCCGGGACTAGCGGGTACAATGAGCAGTTCTTC. Combining the CDR3 with reference TRBV5-1 and TRBJ2-1 gives the whole variable domain KAGVTQTPRYLIKTRGQQVTLSCSPISGHRSVSWYQQTPGQGLQFLFEYFSETQRNKGNFPGRFSGRQFSNSRSEMNVSTLELGDSALYLCASRPGTSGYNEQFFGPGTRLTVL.

This clone was found once. The chain has TRBV9 and TRBJ2-3, with 7 bases that match TRBD1. The germline CDR1 and CDR2 sequences are SGDLS and YYNGEE. The CDR3 sequence is 15 residues long. V lost 4 bases to trimming and J lost 0 bases; unmatched junction nucleotides: 5. CDR3 amino acids: CASSFSGQSTDTQYF. For the CDR3, the DNA is TGTGCCAGCAGCTTCTCGGGACAGAGCACAGATACGCAGTATTTT. The whole variable domain, filled in from reference TRBV9 and TRBJ2-3, reads DSGVTQTPKHLITATGQRVTLRCSPRSGDLSVYWYQQSLDQGLQFLIQYYNGEERAKGNILERFSAQQFPDLHSELNLSSLELGDSALYFCASSFSGQSTDTQYFGPGTRLTVL.

The chain employs TRBV6-6 and TRBJ2-5, with TRBD1 matching 9 bases. The V and J ends lost 6 bases and 5 bases, in that order; junction bases with no gene match: 4. Germline CDR1 reads MNHNY; CDR2 reads SVGAGI (reference sequence). This CDR3 spans 13 amino acids. The CDR3 reads CASRPGQGETQYF. In DNA, the CDR3 is TGTGCCAGCAGACCCGGACAGGGGGAGACCCAGTACTTC.

V usage is TRBV2 and J usage is TRBJ2-7; D may correspond to TRBD1 or TRBD2 (5 bases each). Per the germline V gene, CDR1 is SNHLY and CDR2 is FYNNEI. There are 12 residues in the CDR3. V was clipped by 10 bases and J by 0 bases, with 10 bases between them. The CDR3, as DNA: TGTGCCACCCGGGACGACTCCTACGAGCAGTACTTC. Its translation is CATRDDSYEQYF.

The rearrangement links TRBV5-6 to TRBJ2-5; possible D gene TRBD1, 5 bases. The CDR3 is made up of 15 amino acids. Germline V gene sequence: CDR1 SGHDT, CDR2 YYEEEE. V shed 0 bases and J shed 2 bases, with 11 bases lying between them. The CDR3 spells CASSLGQTIQETQYF. For the CDR3, the DNA is TGTGCCAGCAGCTTGGGACAGACGATACAAGAGACCCAGTACTTC.

The chain combines TRBV7-2 with TRBJ1-5, with 8 bases fitting TRBD1. The CDR3 has 15 residues. Germline values: CDR1 SGHTA, CDR2 FQGNSA. V was clipped by 3 bases and J by 4 bases; unmatched bases: 5. The CDR3: CASSLGQVNNQPQHF. CDR3 coding DNA: TGTGCCAGCAGCTTGGGACAGGTAAATAATCAGCCCCAGCATTTT.

J is TRBJ2-4 and V is TRBV6-6; D is possibly TRBD1 (6 bases). V shed 6 bases and J shed 8 bases, with 11 bases lying between them. The CDR3 consists of 12 residues. Germline CDR1 is MNHNY and CDR2 is SVGAGI (reference sequence). CDR3 nucleotide sequence: TGTGCCAGCAGACAGGGTGCGGACATTCAGTACTTC. This sequence encodes CASRQGADIQYF.

This clone was seen just once. The chain couples TRBV2 to TRBJ2-7, with D hard to call. Germline CDR1 SNHLY, CDR2 FYNNEI. The CDR3 contains 15 residues. V lost 2 bases and J 2 bases, leaving 13 bases between the germline ends. The DNA for the CDR3 is TGTGCCAGCAGTGAACAAGACCCTCAAACCTACGAGCAGTACTTC. It translates to CASSEQDPQTYEQYF.

The chain links TRBV11-3 to TRBJ2-5; D uncertain. The CDR3 contains 15 residues. V shed 3 bases and J shed 5 bases, with 16 bases lying between them. The germline gives CDR1 SGHNT, CDR2 YENEEA. This CDR3 is CASSFSAAVGETQYF. The CDR3 coding sequence is TGTGCCAGCAGCTTCTCGGCCGCCGTGGGGGAGACCCAGTACTTC. Looking up the rest from reference TRBV11-3 and TRBJ2-5 gives the full variable domain: EAGVVQSPRYKIIEKKQPVAFWCNPISGHNTLYWYLQNLGQGPELLIRYENEEAVDDSQLPKDRFSAERLKGVDSTLKIQPAELGDSAVYLCASSFSAAVGETQYFGPGTRLLVL.

The chain links TRBV10-2 to TRBJ1-5; TRBD1 might be the D (6 bases). The CDR3 runs 14 residues. V dropped 4 bases and J dropped 1 base, with 8 bases sitting between them. Per germline, CDR1 WSHSY and CDR2 SAAADI. CDR3 loop: CASSGGQSNQPQHF. The CDR3 nucleotides are TGCGCCAGCAGTGGAGGACAGAGCAATCAGCCCCAGCATTTT.

The rearrangement joins TRBV6-1 to TRBJ1-5; D is unresolved. Germline V gene sequence: CDR1 MNHNS, CDR2 SASEGT. V shed 2 bases and J shed 3 bases, with 8 bases lying between them. The CDR3 is 14 residues long. CDR3: CASSELLHNQPQHF. CDR3 in DNA: TGTGCCAGCAGTGAACTACTACACAATCAGCCCCAGCATTTT.

V usage is TRBV7-2 and J usage is TRBJ2-3; the D is unclear. The germline V gene has CDR1 SGHTA and CDR2 FQGNSA. The CDR3 has 13 residues. Trimming left V 5 bases short and J 11 bases short, with 17 bases between. The CDR3 DNA follows: TGTGCCAGCAGCCCCCACGACCGCGGAGAGCAGTATTTT. Its translation: CASSPHDRGEQYF.

V is TRBV5-1 and J is TRBJ1-4; the match to TRBD1 covers 11 bases. J was trimmed by 0 bases and V by 4 bases; bases with no gene match: 2. The germline CDR1 and CDR2 sequences are SGHRS and YFSETQ. This CDR3 contains 16 residues. The DNA for the CDR3 is TGCGCCAGCAGCATGGGACAGGGGGCAACTAATGAAAAACTGTTTTTT. Protein: CASSMGQGATNEKLFF.

The V and J genes are TRBV4-3 and TRBJ1-4; D is ambiguous. CDR3 length: 15 residues. Germline V gene lookup returns CDR1 LGHNA and CDR2 YSLEER. V was clipped by 4 bases and J by 6 bases, with 15 bases between them. CDR3 nucleotides: TGCGCCAGCAGCCCAAATCCACATGGCGATGAAAAACTGTTTTTT. It specifies CASSPNPHGDEKLFF.